These 31 T cell receptor beta chains came from one sample sequenced in a study of OX40 agonist ivuxolimab in advanced cancers. Assay used: immunoSEQ multiplex PCR; TCRdb lists only in-frame clones, some missing. The repertoire has about 71,000 clones, roughly 81% of them found once; the top ten carry over 4%. The sample was CD4+ or CD8+ T cells sorted from blood, taken in a trial of the OX40 agonist ivuxolimab. Receptors originate from an adult with an advanced solid tumor such as melanoma, head and neck, liver or kidney cancer.

V gene TRBV7-8 combines with J gene TRBJ1-2, with D maybe TRBD1 (5 bases). The CDR3 totals 15 residues. V lost 1 base and J 10 bases, leaving 19 bases between the germline ends. Germline V CDR1 and CDR2: SGHVS, FQNEAQ. CDR3 DNA: TGTGCCAGCAGCTTAGGGGTAGGGGCAGGGAGGGACTACACCTTC. Translated, it gives CASSLGVGAGRDYTF.

This clone has a single count. The CDR3 protein is CASSLGERTDTQYF. The CDR3, as DNA: TGTGCCAGCAGCTTAGGGGAGAGGACAGATACGCAGTATTTT. The chain uses TRBV11-1 and TRBJ2-3, with D possibly being TRBD2 (5 bases). Germline loops: CDR1 SGHAT, CDR2 FQDESV (reference sequence). The CDR3 totals 14 residues. With 1 base removed from V and 3 bases from J, the gap between germline ends came to 8 bases.

The chain couples TRBV6-1 to TRBJ2-7, with 9 bases fitting TRBD1. Germline V gene data show CDR1 as MNHNS and CDR2 as SASEGT. CDR3 size: 14 residues. V lost 5 bases and J lost 2; bases outside the gene matches: 4. The CDR3 DNA reads as TGTGCCAGCAGTAAGGACAGGGGAACCTACGAGCAGTACTTC. Its translation is CASSKDRGTYEQYF.

The chain is built from TRBV5-1 and TRBJ2-5; 7 positions match TRBD2. V shed 4 bases and J 4 bases; nucleotides not matched to a gene: 7. The germline gives CDR1 SGHRS, CDR2 YFSETQ. The CDR3 totals 14 residues. The CDR3 sequence is CASSISGAGETQYF. CDR3 nucleotides: TGCGCCAGCAGCATAAGCGGGGCCGGAGAGACCCAGTACTTC.

This chain uses TRBV2 with TRBJ1-1, with D possibly matching TRBD1 (6 bases). The germline V gene has CDR1 SNHLY and CDR2 FYNNEI. CDR3 size: 11 residues. The V end was cut by 6 bases, the J end by 9 bases, with 11 bases between. The CDR3 region has the DNA TGTGCCAGCAGCGGAGACAGGCAAGCTTTCTTT. Amino acids: CASSGDRQAFF.

This chain links TRBV7-8 with TRBJ2-7; possibly TRBD1 for D (5 bases). V gave up 1 base and J gave up 10 bases, with 23 bases separating them. Germline lookup yields CDR1 SGHVS and CDR2 FQNEAQ. The CDR3 runs to 16 residues. The chain's CDR3 is CASSLDGQGGYAIQYF. DNA of the CDR3: TGTGCCAGCAGCTTAGATGGCCAGGGTGGCTATGCGATCCAGTACTTC.

V usage is TRBV5-4 and J usage is TRBJ1-5; TRBD1 might be the D (5 bases). The CDR3 runs 16 residues. V lost 0 bases, J lost 7 bases, and 17 bases lay in between. Germline V gives CDR1 SGHNT, CDR2 YYREEE (reference sequence). The CDR3 protein is CASSLDGRVGSQPQHF. Written as DNA, the CDR3 is TGTGCCAGCAGCTTGGATGGCAGGGTTGGGTCCCAGCCCCAGCATTTT.

The chain links TRBV7-8 to TRBJ2-7; 10 positions agree with TRBD2. The CDR3 consists of 15 residues. Germline values: CDR1 SGHVS, CDR2 FQNEAQ. The ends lost 3 bases at V and 2 bases at J; junction bases unmatched: 4. CDR3 DNA: TGTGCCAGCAGCTTGGGAGCGGGAGGGCCCTACGAGCAGTACTTC. Its protein product is CASSLGAGGPYEQYF.

V and J are TRBV11-2 and TRBJ1-4; 10 bases agree with TRBD1. Trimming took 3 bases from V and 4 from J; bases not matched to a gene: 2. CDR1 and CDR2 (germline): SGHAT, FQNNGV. CDR3 size: 15 residues. This CDR3 reads CASSLGDRGNEKLFF. The CDR3 DNA reads as TGTGCCAGCAGCTTGGGGGACAGGGGTAATGAAAAACTGTTTTTT.

The V gene is TRBV19, the J gene TRBJ1-5; no reliable D call. The CDR3 length is 14 residues. Germline V gene sequence: CDR1 LNHDA, CDR2 SQIVND (reference sequence). The ends were cut back, 0 bases at V and 9 bases at J, with 12 bases in the middle. CDR3 DNA sequence: TGTGCCAGTAGTATAGAATTGAGTCGGGGGCCCCAGCATTTT. The encoded protein is CASSIELSRGPQHF.

This clone has more than one count but fewer than ten. The chain has TRBV19 and TRBJ1-5; 7 bases align to TRBD1. The CDR3 extends over 14 amino acids. The V segment lost 6 bases and the J segment 7 bases; nucleotides outside the gene matches: 9. CDR1 is LNHDA and CDR2 is SQIVND in the germline V gene (reference sequence). CDR3: CASRTPGTEQPQHF. CDR3 nucleotide sequence: TGTGCCAGTAGGACCCCCGGGACAGAGCAGCCCCAGCATTTT.

J is TRBJ2-5 and V is TRBV6-1, with D uncertain. Germline loops: CDR1 MNHNS, CDR2 SASEGT. V shed 6 bases and J shed 5 bases, with 10 bases lying between them. The CDR3 length is 12 residues. This CDR3 is CASSASGETQYF. In DNA form, the CDR3 reads TGTGCCAGCAGCGCCTCCGGGGAGACCCAGTACTTC.

The V gene is TRBV5-8, the J gene TRBJ2-7; D possibly corresponds to TRBD1 (6 bases). Per the germline V gene, CDR1 is SGHTS and CDR2 is YDEGEE. The CDR3 consists of 15 residues. V was cut by 4 bases and J by 3 bases, with 17 bases left in between. CDR3 DNA: TGTGCCAGCAGCGACGGCCCAGGGGATAACTACGAGCAGTACTTC. It yields the protein CASSDGPGDNYEQYF. The full variable domain, its missing parts supplied by reference TRBV5-8 and TRBJ2-7, is EAGVTQSPTHLIKTRGQQATLRCSPISGHTSVYWYQQALGLGLQFLLWYDEGEERNRGNFPPRFSGRQFPNYSSELNVNALELEDSALYLCASSDGPGDNYEQYFGPGTRLTVT.

The V gene is TRBV4-1, the J gene TRBJ2-5; TRBD2 matches at 7 bases. The CDR3 sequence is 18 residues long. V lost 1 base to trimming and J lost 1 base; unmatched junction nucleotides: 12. The germline gives CDR1 MGHRA, CDR2 YSYEKL. The CDR3 protein is CASSQGRILREPQETQYF. Here the CDR3 DNA reads TGCGCCAGCAGCCAAGGGCGGATCCTGCGGGAGCCCCAAGAGACCCAGTACTTC.

The V call is TRBV18, the J call TRBJ2-6; no firm D call. The length of the CDR3 is 14 residues. CDR1 is KGHSH, CDR2 LQKENI, per germline. V gave up 3 bases and J gave up 0 bases, with 3 bases separating them. The CDR3 region has the DNA TGTGCCAGCTCACCTAACTCTGGGGCCAACGTCCTGACTTTC. Translation: CASSPNSGANVLTF.

The V call is TRBV5-5, the J call TRBJ1-6; D gene ambiguous. The ends were cut back, 4 bases at V and 0 bases at J, with 11 bases in the middle. This CDR3 is 16 amino acids long. CDR1 is SGHKS and CDR2 is YYEKEE in the germline V gene (reference sequence). The DNA of the CDR3 is TGTGCCAGCAGCCCGTTCAGTAGCTCCTATAATTCACCCCTCCACTTT. As protein: CASSPFSSSYNSPLHF.

The V and J genes are TRBV5-1 and TRBJ2-1; 11 bases align to TRBD2. V trimming: 5 bases; J trimming: 8 bases; junction bases outside the gene matches: 9. Germline V gene data show CDR1 as SGHRS and CDR2 as YFSETQ. The CDR3 loop spans 15 amino acids. The CDR3 is CASSRGLAGRDEQFF. The CDR3 nucleotides read TGCGCCAGCAGTCGAGGACTAGCGGGCCGAGATGAGCAGTTCTTC. Filled out from reference TRBV5-1 and TRBJ2-1, the complete variable domain reads KAGVTQTPRYLIKTRGQQVTLSCSPISGHRSVSWYQQTPGQGLQFLFEYFSETQRNKGNFPGRFSGRQFSNSRSEMNVSTLELGDSALYLCASSRGLAGRDEQFFGPGTRLTVL.

The chain combines TRBV5-1 with TRBJ2-7; perhaps TRBD2 as D (6 bases). This CDR3 has 16 amino acids. Trimming took off 4 bases at V and 0 bases at J, with 17 bases between the two ends. Germline loops: CDR1 SGHRS, CDR2 YFSETQ. CDR3 amino acids: CASSGRGTFSSYEQYF. The CDR3 DNA follows: TGCGCCAGCAGCGGGAGAGGGACTTTTAGCTCCTACGAGCAGTACTTC.

The V gene is TRBV2, the J gene TRBJ1-2, with D possibly TRBD1 on 5 matching bases. Looked up from germline, CDR1 is SNHLY and CDR2 is FYNNEI. CDR3 length: 14 amino acids. Between the trimmed V and J ends, which lost 5 bases and 4 bases, there was a span of 14 bases. In nucleotides, the CDR3 is TGTGCCAGCAGTACACAGGATAACCCCTATGGCTACACCTTC. It codes for CASSTQDNPYGYTF.

This clone was seen more than once but under ten times. The V gene is TRBV4-2, the J gene TRBJ2-1, with D perhaps TRBD2 (5 bases). The CDR3 runs to 15 residues. Germline CDR1 reads LGHNA; CDR2 reads YNFKEQ. Trimming pared 0 bases from V and 8 bases from J, leaving 14 bases between. CDR3 in DNA: TGTGCCAGCAGCCAAGACCCTCTAGCAAGCCATGAGCAGTTCTTC. Amino acids: CASSQDPLASHEQFF.

This clone has more than one count but fewer than ten. The chain couples TRBV6-5 to TRBJ1-1; TRBD1 is a possible D gene (6 bases). This CDR3 comprises 15 residues. Germline-derived CDR1 and CDR2 are MNHEY and SVGAGI. Trimming pared 7 bases from V and 2 bases from J, leaving 17 bases between. The CDR3 loop is CASIPTGTTNTEAFF. The CDR3 coding sequence is TGTGCCAGCATCCCGACCGGGACAACCAACACTGAAGCTTTCTTT.

There are a few counts of this clone. The chain couples TRBV10-3 to TRBJ2-5, with TRBD1 matching 9 bases. Per germline, CDR1 ENHRY and CDR2 SYGVKD. The CDR3 loop spans 15 amino acids. V shed 9 bases and J 2 bases; nucleotides not matched to a gene: 10. The CDR3 reads CAIGPDRGFQETQYF. CDR3 DNA sequence: TGTGCCATAGGACCTGACAGGGGGTTTCAAGAGACCCAGTACTTC.

J is TRBJ2-4 and V is TRBV4-1; D is uncertain. CDR1 and CDR2 (germline): MGHRA, YSYEKL. This CDR3 region has 13 residues. V lost 2 bases and J 12 bases, leaving 14 bases between the germline ends. The CDR3 region has the DNA TGCGCCAGCAGCCAACCCCTTGCGGCGAATCAGTACTTC. Amino acid sequence: CASSQPLAANQYF.

This clone was observed a single time. V and J are TRBV7-8 and TRBJ2-2; D ambiguous. The CDR3 length is 15 residues. V shed 11 bases and J shed 3 bases, with 19 bases lying between them. Germline V gives CDR1 SGHVS, CDR2 FQNEAQ. CDR3 DNA sequence: TGTGCCTTAGTCAGGTCCCCCCGAGACACCGGGGAGCTGTTTTTT. The encoded protein is CALVRSPRDTGELFF. Complete variable domain (other parts from reference TRBV7-8 and TRBJ2-2): GAGVSQSPRYKVAKRGQDVALRCDPISGHVSLFWYQQALGQGPEFLTYFQNEAQLDKSGLPSDRFFAERPEGSVSTLKIQRTQQEDSAVYLCALVRSPRDTGELFFGEGSRLTVL.

This clone was recorded a few times. The CDR3 sequence: CASSHGQGARYGYTF. CDR3 nucleotide sequence: TGTGCCAGCAGCCATGGACAGGGGGCTAGGTATGGCTACACCTTC. V and J are TRBV7-9 and TRBJ1-2; 11 bases are a match to TRBD1. V lost 5 bases and J lost 5; bases outside the gene matches: 7. The CDR3 runs to 15 residues. CDR1 is SEHNR, CDR2 FQNEAQ, per germline (reference sequence).

V usage is TRBV7-9 and J usage is TRBJ1-5; D uncertain. Germline loops: CDR1 SEHNR, CDR2 FQNEAQ (reference sequence). The CDR3 has 14 residues. V lost 4 bases to trimming and J lost 2 bases, with 9 bases between them. CDR3 DNA sequence: TGTGCCAGCAGCTCCGTTGACGGCAATCAGCCCCAGCATTTT. Its translation: CASSSVDGNQPQHF.

A few counts support this clone. V gene TRBV4-1 combines with J gene TRBJ1-2; D is undetermined. Germline V gene lookup returns CDR1 MGHRA and CDR2 YSYEKL. The V and J ends lost 6 bases and 3 bases respectively, with 14 bases between them. This CDR3 has 14 amino acids. Here the CDR3 DNA reads TGCGCCAGCAGGCCCGGACGTTTGGACTATGGCTACACCTTC. As protein: CASRPGRLDYGYTF.

The chain couples TRBV5-6 to TRBJ2-5; TRBD1 aligns across 12 bases. Germline V lookup: CDR1 SGHDT, CDR2 YYEEEE. This CDR3 contains 17 residues. J was trimmed by 4 bases and V by 3 bases; bases with no gene match: 10. DNA of the CDR3: TGTGCCAGCAGCTCACCGGGACAGGGGGCGTTTCGAGAGACCCAGTACTTC. Its protein is CASSSPGQGAFRETQYF.

The CDR3 protein is CASSSDRRRGYTF. CDR3 in DNA: TGTGCCAGCAGCTCGGACAGGCGGCGCGGCTACACCTTC. The genes are TRBV7-2 and TRBJ1-2; TRBD1 matches at 7 bases. Germline CDR1 SGHTA, CDR2 FQGNSA. J gave up 8 bases and V 4 bases, and 7 bases lay outside the gene matches. This CDR3 has 13 amino acids.

The rearrangement uses TRBV7-8 and TRBJ2-1; 7 positions agree with TRBD1. V was clipped by 1 base and J by 7 bases; unmatched bases: 1. This CDR3 has 13 residues. CDR1 and CDR2 (germline): SGHVS, FQNEAQ. The CDR3 coding sequence is TGTGCCAGCAGCTTAGAACAGGGGAATGAGCAGTTCTTC. It translates to CASSLEQGNEQFF.

V and J are TRBV18 and TRBJ1-3; TRBD1 is a possible D gene (6 bases). This CDR3 has 14 amino acids. CDR1 KGHSH and CDR2 LQKENI come from the germline V gene. V was clipped by 8 bases and J by 2 bases, with 13 bases between them. Here the CDR3 DNA reads TGTGCCAGCCTTCCGGGGGCGGCTGGAAACACCATATATTTT. Its protein product is CASLPGAAGNTIYF.